This T cell receptor (beta chain) was sequenced in a study of T cell responses to AZD1222 COVID-19 vaccine. Whole-study context: Pooled together were second doses at about 4 or about 12 weeks.

The protocol was immunoSEQ multiplex PCR, while the TCRdb copy is restricted to in-frame clones and leaves out a portion. The data hold roughly 250,000 clones, with approximately 95% observed a single time. V dropped 3 bases and J dropped 3 bases, with 12 bases sitting between them. The CDR3 is 13 amino acids. CDR1 DFQATT and CDR2 SNEGSKA come from the germline V gene (reference sequence). The source is an adult in good health. The chain uses TRBV20-1 and TRBJ2-7; D ambiguous. Sample: peripheral blood, taken on day 0 of AZD1222 vaccination. The CDR3 here is CSASGATLYEQYF. The CDR3 bases are TGCAGTGCTAGTGGAGCCACCCTCTACGAGCAGTACTTC.